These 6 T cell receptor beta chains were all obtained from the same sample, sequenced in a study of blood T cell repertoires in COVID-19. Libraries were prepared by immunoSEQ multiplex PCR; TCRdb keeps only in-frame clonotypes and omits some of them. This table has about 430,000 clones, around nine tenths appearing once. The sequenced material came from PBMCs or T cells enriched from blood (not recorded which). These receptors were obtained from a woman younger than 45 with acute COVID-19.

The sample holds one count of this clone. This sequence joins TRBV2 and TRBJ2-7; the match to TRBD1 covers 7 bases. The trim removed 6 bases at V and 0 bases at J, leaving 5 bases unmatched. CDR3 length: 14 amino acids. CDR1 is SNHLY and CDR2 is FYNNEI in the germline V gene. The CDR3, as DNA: TGTGCCAGCAGGGGACAGCTCGGCTCCTACGAGCAGTACTTC. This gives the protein CASRGQLGSYEQYF.

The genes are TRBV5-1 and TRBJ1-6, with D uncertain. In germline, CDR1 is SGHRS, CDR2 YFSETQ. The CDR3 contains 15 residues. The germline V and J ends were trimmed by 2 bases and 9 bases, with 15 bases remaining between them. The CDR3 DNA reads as TGCGCCAGCAGCTTACAATTCGGCGGGGTTTCACCCCTCCACTTT. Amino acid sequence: CASSLQFGGVSPLHF.

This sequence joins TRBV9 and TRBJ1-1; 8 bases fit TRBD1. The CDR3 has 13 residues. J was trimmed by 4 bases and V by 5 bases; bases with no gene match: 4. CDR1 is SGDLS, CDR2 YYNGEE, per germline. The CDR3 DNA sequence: TGTGCCAGCAGTAAGACAGGGGTCACTGAAGCTTTCTTT. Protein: CASSKTGVTEAFF. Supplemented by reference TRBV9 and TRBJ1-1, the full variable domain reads DSGVTQTPKHLITATGQRVTLRCSPRSGDLSVYWYQQSLDQGLQFLIQYYNGEERAKGNILERFSAQQFPDLHSELNLSSLELGDSALYFCASSKTGVTEAFFGQGTRLTVV.

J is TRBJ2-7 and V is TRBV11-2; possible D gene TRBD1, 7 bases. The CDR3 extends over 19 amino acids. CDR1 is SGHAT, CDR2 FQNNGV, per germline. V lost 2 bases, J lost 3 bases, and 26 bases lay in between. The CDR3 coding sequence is TGTGCCAGCAGCTTAAACTCAATGGGGGGACGACAGGGTAGCTACGAGCAGTACTTC. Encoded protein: CASSLNSMGGRQGSYEQYF.

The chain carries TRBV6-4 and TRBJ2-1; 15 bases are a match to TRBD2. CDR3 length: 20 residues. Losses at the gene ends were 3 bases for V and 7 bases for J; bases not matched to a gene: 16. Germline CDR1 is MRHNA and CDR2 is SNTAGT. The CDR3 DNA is TGTGCCAGCAGTGAAAGGCAATTGGGACTAGCGGGGGGAAGGAGGAATGAGCAGTTCTTC. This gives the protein CASSERQLGLAGGRRNEQFF.

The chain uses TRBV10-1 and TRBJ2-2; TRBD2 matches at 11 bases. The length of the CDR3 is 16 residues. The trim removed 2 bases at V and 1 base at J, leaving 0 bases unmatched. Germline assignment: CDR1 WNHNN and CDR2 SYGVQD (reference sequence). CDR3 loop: CASSEGLAGNTGELFF. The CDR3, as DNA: TGCGCCAGCAGTGAGGGACTAGCGGGGAACACCGGGGAGCTGTTTTTT.